The sequence of this TCR beta chain was determined in a study of blood T cell repertoires in COVID-19. The protocol was immunoSEQ multiplex PCR, while the TCRdb copy is restricted to in-frame clones and leaves out a portion. In the table there are more than 150,000 clones, approximately 90% of which are singletons. The CDR3 totals 15 residues. Germline loops: CDR1 MNHEY, CDR2 SMNVEV (reference sequence). The V end was cut by 2 bases, the J end by 1 base, with 12 bases between. The clonotype was recovered from a man in his forties or fifties with acute or convalescent COVID-19. Sequenced: peripheral blood. The V and J genes are TRBV27 and TRBJ2-7; D might be TRBD2 (5 bases). Written as DNA, the CDR3 is TGTGCCAGCAGTTTAGTTGGCGGGCAGTCCTACGAGCAGTACTTC. As protein: CASSLVGGQSYEQYF.